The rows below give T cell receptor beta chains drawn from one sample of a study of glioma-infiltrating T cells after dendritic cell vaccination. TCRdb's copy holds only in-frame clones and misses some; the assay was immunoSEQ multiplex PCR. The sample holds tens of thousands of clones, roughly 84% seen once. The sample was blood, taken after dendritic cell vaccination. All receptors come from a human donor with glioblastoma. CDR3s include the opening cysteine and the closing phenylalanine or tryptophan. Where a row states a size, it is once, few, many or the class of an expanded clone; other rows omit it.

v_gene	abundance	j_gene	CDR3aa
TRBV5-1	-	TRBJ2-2	CASSRTRGTAGELFF
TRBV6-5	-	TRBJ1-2	CASSRRVSNSYTF
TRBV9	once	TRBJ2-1	CASSPTSGRNEQFF
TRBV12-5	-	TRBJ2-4	CASGDDRLAKNIQYF
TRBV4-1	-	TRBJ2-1	CASSRRTGNEQFF
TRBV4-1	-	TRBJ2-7	CASSQEGTGAYEQYF
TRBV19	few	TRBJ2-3	CASSIDQTGADTQYF
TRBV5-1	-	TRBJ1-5	CASSLDNGQPQHF
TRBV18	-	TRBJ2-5	CASSPGPAGQETQYF
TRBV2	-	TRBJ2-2	CASRPTGTSGARGGELFF
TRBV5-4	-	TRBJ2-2	CASSLESGRNTGELFF
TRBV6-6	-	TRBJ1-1	CASKEQGPLNTEAFF
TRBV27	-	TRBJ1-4	CASSFGTGRLHNEKLFF
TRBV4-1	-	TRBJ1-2	CASSLTGTGGGYGYTF
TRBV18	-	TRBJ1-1	CASSPGGQGASKAFF
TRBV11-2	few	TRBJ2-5	CASSQGQYQETQYF
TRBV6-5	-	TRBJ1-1	CASSYATGGRSPEAFF
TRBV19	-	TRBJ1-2	CASSMARRGYTF
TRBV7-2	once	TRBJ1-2	CASSLGTGGGYTF
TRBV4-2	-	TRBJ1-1	CASSQARTGSWAEAFF
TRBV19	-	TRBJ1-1	CASSRPRQIMNTEAFF
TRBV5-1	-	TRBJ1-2	CASTDQGLEFYTF
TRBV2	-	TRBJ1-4	CASSAQGALEKLFF
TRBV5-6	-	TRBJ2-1	CASSTPGQGLNEQFF
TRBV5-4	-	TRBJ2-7	CASSLAGDSTYEQYF
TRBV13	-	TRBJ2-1	CASSFRTSGGNEQFF
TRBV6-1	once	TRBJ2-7	CASRVAGGRGEQYF
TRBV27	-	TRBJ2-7	CASSLWTGGYEQYF
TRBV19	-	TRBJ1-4	CASSRQGREKLFF
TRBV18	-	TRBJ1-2	CASSPPDRVYGYTF
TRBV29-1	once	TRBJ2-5	CSVGLSWGGEETQYF
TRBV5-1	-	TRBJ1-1	CASRWDRADTEAFF
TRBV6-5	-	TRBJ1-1	CASSYGSGGTEAFF
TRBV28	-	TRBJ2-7	CASSTSAGGYEQYF
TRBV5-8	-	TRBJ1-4	CASRRGTNEKLFF
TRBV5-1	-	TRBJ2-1	CASSSGLYNEQFF
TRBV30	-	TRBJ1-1	CAWTEAPNTEAFF
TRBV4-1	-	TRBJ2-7	CASSQGQGYYEQYF
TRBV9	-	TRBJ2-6	CASSVTSGHSGANVLTF
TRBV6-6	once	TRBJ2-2	CASSFYNTGELFF
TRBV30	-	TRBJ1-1	CAWSRDTEAFF
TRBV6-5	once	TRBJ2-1	CASSYSPGEQFF
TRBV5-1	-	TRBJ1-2	CASSLVRGDYGYTF
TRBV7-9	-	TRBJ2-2	CASSEDSLETGELFF
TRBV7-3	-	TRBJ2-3	CASSPGLDTQYF
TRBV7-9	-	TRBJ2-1	CASSLGVEQFF
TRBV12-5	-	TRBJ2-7	CASGLWDRMYEQYF